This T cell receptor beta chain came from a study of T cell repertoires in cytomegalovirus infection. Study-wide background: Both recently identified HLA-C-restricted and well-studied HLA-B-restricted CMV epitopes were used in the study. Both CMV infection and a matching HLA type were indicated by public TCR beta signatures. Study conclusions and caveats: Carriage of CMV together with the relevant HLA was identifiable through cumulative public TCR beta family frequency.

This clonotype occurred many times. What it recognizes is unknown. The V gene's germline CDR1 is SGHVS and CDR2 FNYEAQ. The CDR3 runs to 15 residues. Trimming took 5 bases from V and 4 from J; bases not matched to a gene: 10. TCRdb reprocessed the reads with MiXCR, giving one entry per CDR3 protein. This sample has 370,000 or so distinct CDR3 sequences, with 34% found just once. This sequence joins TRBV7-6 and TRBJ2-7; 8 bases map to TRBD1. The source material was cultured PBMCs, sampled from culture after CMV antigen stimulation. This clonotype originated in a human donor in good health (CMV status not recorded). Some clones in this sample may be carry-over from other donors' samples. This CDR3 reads CASSQETGEWYEQYF. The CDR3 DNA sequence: TGTGCCAGCAGCCAAGAGACAGGGGAGTGGTACGAGCAGTACTTC.